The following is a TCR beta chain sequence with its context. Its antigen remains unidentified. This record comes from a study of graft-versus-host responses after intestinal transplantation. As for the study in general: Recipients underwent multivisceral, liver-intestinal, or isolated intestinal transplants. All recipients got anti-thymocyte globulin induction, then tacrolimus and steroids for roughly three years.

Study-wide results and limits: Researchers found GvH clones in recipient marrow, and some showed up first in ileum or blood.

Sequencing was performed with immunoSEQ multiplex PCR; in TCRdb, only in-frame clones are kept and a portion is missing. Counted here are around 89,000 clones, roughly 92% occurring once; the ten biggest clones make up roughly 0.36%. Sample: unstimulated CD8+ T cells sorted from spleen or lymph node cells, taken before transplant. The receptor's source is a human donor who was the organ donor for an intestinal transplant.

The CDR3 region is CASSLGGGGYTF. The CDR3 bases are TGTGCCAGCAGCTTAGGAGGAGGGGGCTACACCTTC. V is TRBV7-2 and J is TRBJ1-2; D call uncertain. Trimming took 1 base from V and 8 from J, leaving 8 bases between them. Germline CDR1 reads SGHTA; CDR2 reads FQGNSA. CDR3 size: 12 residues.